This T cell receptor beta chain was recorded in a study of tumor-infiltrating lymphocytes in primary liver carcinoma (TCRdb year 2017). Regarding the complete study: Of the five patients (three men and two women, aged 30 to 69 years), four had hepatocellular carcinoma and one had combined HCC and intrahepatic cholangiocarcinoma. Tumors of the five patients were stage T1-T3 N0M0 with maximum diameters of 4.2 to 10 cm. Roughly 3.65 to 7.13 million productive TCRbeta reads were obtained per sample, and no significant difference in read depth was found between tissue types. Across five regions of each liver tumor, along with adjacent normal tissue and blood, the study brought together TCRbeta repertoire sequencing, expression microarrays and whole-exome sequencing. A total of approximately 35 specimens from 5 patients, comprising some 25 tumor regions, 5 adjacent noncancerous liver tissues and 5 peripheral blood samples, were covered by TCRbeta repertoire sequencing. Agilent mRNA microarray profiling was performed on the 25 tumor region samples to relate TCRbeta repertoire diversity to the local molecular phenotype. Reproducibility between technical replicate repertoires was high, with correlation coefficients above 0.95 and mean shared-clone rates roughly 0.86. Results and caveats for the whole study, not just this receptor: Because sequencing covered only the TCR beta chain and unpaired alpha chains were not captured, true repertoire diversity is likely underestimated. Pairs of tumor regions showed greater repertoire overlap (mean about 36%) than tumor-adjacent pairs (around 17%) or tumor-blood pairs (around 15%), which is consistent with antigen-driven expansion. Only roughly 8-25% of top clones appeared in all five regions of a tumor, which suggests that tumor-infiltrating T cells are spatially heterogeneous. Bulk unsorted samples precluded comparing CD4+ and CD8+ T cell repertoires. Only five or six patients were included in the study, and the authors note that the findings should be validated in a larger study. A significantly larger repertoire fraction was made up by the top 250 clones in tumors than in blood (p = 0.039).

Total RNA and DNA were co-extracted from 20-30 mg of bulk tissue with the AllPrep DNA/RNA mini kit, without cell sorting. Surgical resection was performed in China between late 2015 and 2016 on about five patients with histopathologically diagnosed primary liver carcinoma. At the time of sampling, the patients were treatment-naive and had chronic HBV infection. Five spatially separated regions were sampled per tumor: superior, inferior, left-lateral and right-lateral poles, plus the tumor centre. More than 75% viable tumor cells were found by histology in every tumor sample. Fresh tumor and adjacent tissue pieces were bisected, with one half stored in RNAlater at -80 degrees C and the other half sent for histology. A constant-region primer and ProtoScript II reverse transcriptase were used to reverse-transcribe TCRbeta-specific cDNA from around 540 ng total RNA. The TCRbeta libraries were prepared through three rounds of nested multiplex PCR following a slightly modified ARM-PCR procedure. Sample barcodes and Illumina adapters were attached in a final 25-cycle PCR using Deep VentR polymerase. Before sequencing, amplicons between 200 and 500 bp were purified from gel using a QIAquick gel extraction kit. TCRbeta amplicons were sequenced on an Illumina HiSeq 2500 with 250-bp paired-end reads. On the study's bioinformatics: Trimmomatic v0.33 was used to quality-trim the reads, and FLASH v1.2.11 was used to merge paired reads so that full CDR3 sequences could be recovered. V, D and J germline segments were assigned to the rearranged TCRbeta sequences by MiGEC v1.2.1b. Clonotype statistics and Shannon-Wiener diversity indices were computed with VDJtools v1.0.0. To cut down on sampling bias, every analysis after diversity analysis relied on just the 250 most abundant clonotypes from each sample. Clones were called with MiXCR by TCRdb after fastp trimmed the public reads at Q25, and only in-frame beta chains were retained. Identical CDR3 protein sequences are pooled into one entry, listed with their most common genes and DNA. The V and J calls shown here were made by TCRdb, not taken from the authors' results. Present in this sample are roughly 45,000 distinct CDR3 sequences, about two thirds of which were seen just once. Jointly, the top ten make up 29% of the sample.

With regard to this clonotype: What antigen it recognizes has not been identified. One end of the junction fails to match germline, which may point to a read error.

Sequencing input: liver tumor tissue from sampling region 5. The sample's cell subset or site, from its label and the paper: tumor region T5, tumor centre. This TCR was recovered from a middle-aged man with primary liver carcinoma and hepatitis B virus infection.

The CDR3 here reads CASSIIRDIGSSEQYF. At the DNA level, the sequence is TGTGCCAGCAGTATCATCCGGGACATTGGTTCCTCCGAGCAGTACTTC. Recombination joined TRBV6-5 with TRBJ2-7, and the D gene may be TRBD1, 6 bases matching. Via the germline V gene, CDR1 is MNHEY and CDR2 SVGAGI. Inclusive of the bounding cysteine and phenylalanine, the CDR3 is 16 residues long. CDR3 DNA is the only sequence kept; it has 48 bases, read in frame from the first base.